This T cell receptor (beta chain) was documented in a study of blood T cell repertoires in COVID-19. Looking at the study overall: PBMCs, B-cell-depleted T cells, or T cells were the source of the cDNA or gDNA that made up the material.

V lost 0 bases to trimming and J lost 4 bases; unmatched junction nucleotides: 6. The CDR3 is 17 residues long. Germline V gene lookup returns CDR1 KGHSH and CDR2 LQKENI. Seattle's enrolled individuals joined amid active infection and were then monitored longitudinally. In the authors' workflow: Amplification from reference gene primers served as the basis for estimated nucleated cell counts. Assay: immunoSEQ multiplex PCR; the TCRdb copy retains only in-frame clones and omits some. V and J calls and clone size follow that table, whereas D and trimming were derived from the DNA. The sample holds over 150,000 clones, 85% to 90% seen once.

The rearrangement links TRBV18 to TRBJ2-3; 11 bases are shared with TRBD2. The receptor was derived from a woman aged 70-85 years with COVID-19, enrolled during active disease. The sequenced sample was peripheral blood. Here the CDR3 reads CASSPPASGGSPDTQYF. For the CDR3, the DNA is TGTGCCAGCTCACCACCGGCTAGCGGGGGGTCTCCAGATACGCAGTATTTT.